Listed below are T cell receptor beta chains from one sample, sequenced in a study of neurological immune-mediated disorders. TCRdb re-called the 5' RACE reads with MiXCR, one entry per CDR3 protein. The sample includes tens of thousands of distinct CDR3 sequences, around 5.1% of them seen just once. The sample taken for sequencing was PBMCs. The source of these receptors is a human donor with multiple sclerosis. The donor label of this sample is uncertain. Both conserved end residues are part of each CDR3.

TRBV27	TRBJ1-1	CASSFSVTEAFF
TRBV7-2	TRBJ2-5	CASSSRAQETQYF
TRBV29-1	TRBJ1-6	CSVEDECSQAHSPLHF
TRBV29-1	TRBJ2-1	CSAETTDRGEQFF
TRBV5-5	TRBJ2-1	CASSGTPAQFF
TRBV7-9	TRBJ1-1	CASSAGQVNTEAFF
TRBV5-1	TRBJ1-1	CASSLHRGNTEAFF
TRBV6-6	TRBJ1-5	CASSVGFSNQPQHF
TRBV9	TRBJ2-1	CASSTLGGSYNEQFF
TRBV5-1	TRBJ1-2	CASSLNAPYGYTF
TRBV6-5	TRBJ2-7	CVTHGGADYEQYF
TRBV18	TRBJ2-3	CASSPPGGAAQYF
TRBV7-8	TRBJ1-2	CASSLGTGGGDGYTF
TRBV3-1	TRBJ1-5	CASSQDRGGPQHF
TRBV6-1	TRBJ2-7	CASSQGGGSSYEQYF
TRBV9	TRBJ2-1	CASSGTILAGGHNEQFF
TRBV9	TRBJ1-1	CASSLRDRGDYTEAFF
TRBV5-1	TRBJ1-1	CASSLVQGGSTEAFF
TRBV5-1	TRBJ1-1	CASSTADASEAFF
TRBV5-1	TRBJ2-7	CASSLATAGEQYF
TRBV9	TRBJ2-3	CASSVEAGGRNTQYF
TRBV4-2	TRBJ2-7	CASSLDGREQYF
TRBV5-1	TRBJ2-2	CASSRPRIQGSNTGELFF
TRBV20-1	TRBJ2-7	CSATGISYEQYF
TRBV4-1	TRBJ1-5	CASSQLISNQPQHF
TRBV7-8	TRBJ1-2	CASSRIGGSYGYTF
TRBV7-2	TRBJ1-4	CASKSTGGSEKLFF
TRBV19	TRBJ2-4	CASSPSYSLLAKNIQYF
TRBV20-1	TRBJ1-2	CSAPVPGQGGYGYTF
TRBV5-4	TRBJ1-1	CASSLGQGGTEAFF
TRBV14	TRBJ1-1	CASSQIRDKVTEAFF
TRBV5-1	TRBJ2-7	CASSLLRQGEGEQYF
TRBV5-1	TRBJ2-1	CASSLYGGSYNEQFF
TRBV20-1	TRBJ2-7	CSASGAAGEYEQYF
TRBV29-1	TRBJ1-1	CSVHRELNTEAFF
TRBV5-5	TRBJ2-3	CASSLVLAGGGTDTQYF
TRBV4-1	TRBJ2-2	CASSQDSGGDTGELFF
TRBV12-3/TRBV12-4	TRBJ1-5	CASSLRVGNQPQHF
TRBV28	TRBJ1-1	CASSLSQGSGGRDEAFF
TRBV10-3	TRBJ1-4	CAIPALGQGGTAKLFF
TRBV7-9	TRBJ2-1	CASRRGQGGVDEQFF
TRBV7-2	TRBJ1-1	CASSFIVNTEAFF